A single sample is the source of the 13 T cell receptor beta chains below, sequenced in a study of blood T cell repertoires in COVID-19. Produced via immunoSEQ multiplex PCR; TCRdb's table is partial and in-frame only. The sample records 300,000 to 400,000 clones, roughly nine tenths being singletons. Specimen: PBMCs or T cells enriched from blood (not recorded which). Receptors originate from a woman aged 30 to 39 who had recovered from COVID-19.

This clone was found a few times. This rearrangement joins TRBV15 to TRBJ1-2; possible D gene TRBD1, 5 bases. The CDR3 is 15 amino acids. CDR1 and CDR2 from the germline V gene are LNHNV and YYDKDF (reference sequence). V dropped 5 bases and J dropped 4 bases, with 17 bases sitting between them. The CDR3 is CATSPELGGIYGYTF. In DNA form, the CDR3 reads TGTGCCACCAGCCCCGAACTCGGGGGTATCTATGGCTACACCTTC. Drawing the rest from reference TRBV15 and TRBJ1-2, the complete variable domain is DAMVIQNPRYQVTQFGKPVTLSCSQTLNHNVMYWYQQKSSQAPKLLFHYYDKDFNNEADTPDNFQSRRPNTSFCFLDIRSPGLGDTAMYLCATSPELGGIYGYTFGSGTRLTVV.

This CDR3 reads CASSAPQGSAGYTF. CDR3 nucleotides: TGTGCCAGCAGTGCCCCCCAGGGGTCGGCTGGCTACACCTTC. The chain links TRBV25-1 to TRBJ1-2, with a tentative D call TRBD1 (6 bases). V was cut by 4 bases and J by 7 bases, with 16 bases left in between. Germline lookup yields CDR1 MGHDK and CDR2 SYGVNS. The CDR3 is 14 residues long.

The chain recombines TRBV24-1 with TRBJ1-2, with 8 positions matching TRBD1. The CDR3 is 14 residues long. Germline V gene data show CDR1 as KGHDR and CDR2 as SFDVKD. The ends lost 5 bases at V and 0 bases at J; junction bases unmatched: 1. Here the CDR3 DNA reads TGTGCCACCAGTGCGACAGGGGCTAACTATGGCTACACCTTC. Translated, it gives CATSATGANYGYTF.

The rearrangement uses TRBV5-4 and TRBJ1-3, with D maybe TRBD1 (6 bases). V was pared by 0 bases and J by 1 base, with 11 bases between. The CDR3 runs to 16 residues. Germline loops: CDR1 SGHNT, CDR2 YYREEE (reference sequence). The CDR3 loop reads CASSLAGVTSGNTIYF. The DNA of the CDR3 is TGTGCCAGCAGCTTGGCAGGGGTAACTTCTGGAAACACCATATATTTT.

The chain combines TRBV11-2 with TRBJ1-4; tentative D call: TRBD1 (6 bases). CDR1 and CDR2 from the germline V gene are SGHAT and FQNNGV. V was cut by 3 bases and J by 8 bases, with 13 bases left in between. The CDR3 totals 14 residues. CDR3 region: CASSFGAGAEKLFF. DNA of the CDR3: TGTGCCAGCAGCTTCGGGGCAGGGGCGGAAAAACTGTTTTTT.

V gene TRBV6-5 combines with J gene TRBJ2-5; maybe TRBD1 (6 bases). CDR1 and CDR2 from the germline V gene are MNHEY and SVGAGI. This CDR3 has 15 residues. V was clipped by 5 bases and J by 5 bases, with 18 bases between them. CDR3 protein: CASSRTDPLKETQYF. The CDR3 bases are TGTGCCAGCAGTCGGACAGACCCCTTGAAGGAGACCCAGTACTTC.

The chain has TRBV6-6 and TRBJ1-1; 11 bases fit TRBD1. Trimming removed 1 base from V and 7 bases from J; junction bases left unmatched: 8. This CDR3 is built from 16 residues. The germline CDR1 and CDR2 sequences are MNHNY and SVGAGI (reference sequence). As DNA, the CDR3 is TGTGCCAGCAGTTACTATTCCGGGACAGGGGGAAATGAAGCTTTCTTT. Its protein product is CASSYYSGTGGNEAFF.

This chain joins TRBV9 and TRBJ2-5; 14 bases are shared with TRBD2. J lost 4 bases, V lost 3 bases, and 8 bases had no gene match. Germline V gives CDR1 SGDLS, CDR2 YYNGEE. The CDR3 totals 17 residues. The CDR3 region is CASSDPTSGGAGETQYF. The CDR3 nucleotides are TGTGCCAGCAGCGATCCGACTAGCGGGGGGGCCGGAGAGACCCAGTACTTC.

This chain joins TRBV6-5 and TRBJ1-5; TRBD1 aligns across 9 bases. CDR3 length: 13 amino acids. V was clipped by 4 bases and J by 6 bases; unmatched bases: 1. Germline CDR1 MNHEY, CDR2 SVGAGI. The CDR3: CASSLQGAQPQHF. The CDR3 coding sequence is TGTGCCAGCAGTTTACAGGGGGCTCAGCCCCAGCATTTT.

The chain is built from TRBV6-6 and TRBJ2-7, with D maybe TRBD1 (5 bases). In germline, CDR1 is MNHNY, CDR2 SVGAGI (reference sequence). The ends were cut back, 10 bases at V and 0 bases at J, with 19 bases in the middle. There are 15 residues in the CDR3. In DNA form, the CDR3 reads TGTGCCACCCAAGATCCCCGAGACAGCTCCTACGAGCAGTACTTC. Protein product: CATQDPRDSSYEQYF.

The chain recombines TRBV2 with TRBJ1-2, with 7 bases that match TRBD1. Germline trimming cut 2 bases from V and 7 bases from J; bases unmatched to any gene: 10. The length of the CDR3 is 15 residues. CDR1 SNHLY and CDR2 FYNNEI come from the germline V gene. For the CDR3, the DNA is TGTGCCAGCAGTGAAATAGCGAAGGGGGCGCGTGGCTACACCTTC. It is translated as CASSEIAKGARGYTF.

This clone was detected once. This sequence joins TRBV21-1 and TRBJ1-1; TRBD1 was called by the table and not checked on the DNA. TRBV21-1 is a documented pseudogene. This CDR3 is 18 amino acids long. This CDR3 is CASSNTDRGRTVATEAFF. As DNA, the CDR3 is TGTGCCAGCAGCAATACAGACAGGGGGCGAACCGTAGCCACTGAAGCTTTCTTT.

The gene calls are TRBV5-1 and TRBJ2-2; TRBD1 matches 9 bases. Losses at the gene ends were 1 base for V and 6 bases for J; bases not matched to a gene: 7. The CDR3 extends over 16 amino acids. Germline V gene lookup returns CDR1 SGHRS and CDR2 YFSETQ. This CDR3 reads CASSLQGTGKAGELFF. The CDR3 DNA reads as TGCGCCAGCAGCTTGCAAGGGACAGGGAAGGCCGGGGAGCTGTTTTTT.